The T cell receptor (beta chain) under discussion was sequenced for a study of cytomegalovirus exposure and HLA in healthy donors. The PCR made use of 60 Vbeta and 13 Jbeta primers. Produced via immunoSEQ multiplex PCR; TCRdb's table is partial and in-frame only. The data show some 120,000 clones, with about three quarters seen just once and over 0.9% held by the top ten. Germline V gene data show CDR1 as SGHNT and CDR2 as YYREEE (reference sequence). V shed 4 bases and J 6 bases; nucleotides not matched to a gene: 9. The CDR3 has 15 residues. Sequencing was carried out using PBMCs. The TCR sequence derives from a human donor in good health. The rearrangement uses TRBV5-4 and TRBJ1-5; TRBD1 aligns across 8 bases. CDR3 bases: TGTGCCAGCAGCCGTCAGCCAGGGGGCGTTCAGCCCCAGCATTTT. The encoded protein is CASSRQPGGVQPQHF.